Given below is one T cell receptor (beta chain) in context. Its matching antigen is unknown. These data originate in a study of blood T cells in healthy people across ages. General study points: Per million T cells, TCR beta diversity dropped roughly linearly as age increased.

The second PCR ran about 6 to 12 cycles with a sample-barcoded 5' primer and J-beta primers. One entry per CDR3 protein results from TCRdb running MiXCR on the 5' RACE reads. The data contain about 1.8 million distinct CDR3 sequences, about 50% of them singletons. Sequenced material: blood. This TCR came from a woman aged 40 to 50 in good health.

The CDR3 DNA reads as TGTGCCAGCAGCCAACGAGGACAGGCCTACGAGCAGTACTTC. This translates into CASSQRGQAYEQYF. V usage is TRBV3-1 and J usage is TRBJ2-7, with 7 bases that match TRBD1. The germline V gene encodes CDR1 LGHDT and CDR2 YNNKEL (reference sequence). The CDR3 covers 14 residues. Trimming removed 2 bases from V and 2 bases from J; junction bases left unmatched: 3.